This entry describes one TCR beta chain. Its antigen is currently unknown. This record comes from a study of radiotherapy plus CTLA-4 blockade in lung cancer. Study findings and constraints: Interferon-beta, together with early blood T cell clone dynamics, reportedly best predicted response.

This table comes from immunoSEQ multiplex PCR, and its TCRdb copy is limited to in-frame clones, with some not included. The repertoire holds around 45,000 clones, with about 72% as singletons. CDR3 length: 18 residues. Germline V lookup: CDR1 SGHNT, CDR2 YYREEE (reference sequence). V was shortened by 4 bases and J by 0 bases, with 22 bases between the two germline ends. V gene TRBV5-4 combines with J gene TRBJ1-1, with a weak D call TRBD1 (5 bases). This TCR derives from a human donor with non-small cell lung cancer who had stable disease on radiotherapy plus ipilimumab. The source material was peripheral blood, sampled from a patient treated with radiotherapy plus ipilimumab. CDR3 residues: CASSAHRDRGRMNTEAFF. The CDR3 DNA reads as TGTGCCAGCAGCGCTCACCGGGACCGAGGGAGGATGAACACTGAAGCTTTCTTT.